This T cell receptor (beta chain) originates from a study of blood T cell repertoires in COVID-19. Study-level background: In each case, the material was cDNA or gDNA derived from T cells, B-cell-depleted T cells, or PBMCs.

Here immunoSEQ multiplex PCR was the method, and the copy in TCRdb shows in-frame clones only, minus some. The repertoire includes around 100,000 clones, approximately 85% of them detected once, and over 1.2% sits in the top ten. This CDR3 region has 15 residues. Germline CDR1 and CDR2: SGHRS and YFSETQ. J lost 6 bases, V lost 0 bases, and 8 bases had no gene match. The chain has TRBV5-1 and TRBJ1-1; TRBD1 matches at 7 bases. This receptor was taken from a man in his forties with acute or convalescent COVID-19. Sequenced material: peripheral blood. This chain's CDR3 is CASSLESRGISEAFF. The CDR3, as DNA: TGCGCCAGCAGCTTGGAATCCAGGGGGATCTCTGAAGCTTTCTTT.